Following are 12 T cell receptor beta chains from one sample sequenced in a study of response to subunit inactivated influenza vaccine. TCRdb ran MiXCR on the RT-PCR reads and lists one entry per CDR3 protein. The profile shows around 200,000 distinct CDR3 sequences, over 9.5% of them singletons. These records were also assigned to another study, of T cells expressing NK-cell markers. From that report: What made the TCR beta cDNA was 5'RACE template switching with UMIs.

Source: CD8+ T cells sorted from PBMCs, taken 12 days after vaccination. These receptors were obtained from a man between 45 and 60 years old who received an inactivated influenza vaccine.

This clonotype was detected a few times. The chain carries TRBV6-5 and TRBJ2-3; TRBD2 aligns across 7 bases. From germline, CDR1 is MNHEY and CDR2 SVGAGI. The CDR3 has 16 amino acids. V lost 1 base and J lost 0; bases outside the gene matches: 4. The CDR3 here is CASSYFGTTSTDTQYF. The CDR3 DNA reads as TGTGCCAGCAGTTACTTTGGGACTACTAGCACAGATACGCAGTATTTT.

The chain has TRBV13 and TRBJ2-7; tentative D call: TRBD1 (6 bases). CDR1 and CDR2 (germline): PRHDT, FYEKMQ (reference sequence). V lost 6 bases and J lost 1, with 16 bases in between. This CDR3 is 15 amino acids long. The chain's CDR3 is CASSYEGDGSYEQYF. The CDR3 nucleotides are TGTGCCAGCAGTTACGAGGGGGACGGTTCCTACGAGCAGTACTTC.

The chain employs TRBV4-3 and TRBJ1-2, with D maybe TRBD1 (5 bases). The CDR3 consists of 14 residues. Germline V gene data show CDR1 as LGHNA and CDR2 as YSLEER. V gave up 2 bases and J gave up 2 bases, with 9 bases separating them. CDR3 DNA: TGCGCCAGCAGCCAAAACGGGGGGAACTATGGCTACACCTTC. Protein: CASSQNGGNYGYTF.

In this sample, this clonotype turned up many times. The CDR3 loop is CASSTLAGGPNEQFF. The CDR3, as DNA: TGCGCCAGCAGTACCCTAGCGGGGGGGCCGAATGAGCAGTTCTTC. The chain uses TRBV5-1 and TRBJ2-1; 12 bases are a match to TRBD2. The CDR3 covers 15 residues. The V segment lost 5 bases and the J segment 7 bases; nucleotides outside the gene matches: 7. Germline CDR1 SGHRS, CDR2 YFSETQ.

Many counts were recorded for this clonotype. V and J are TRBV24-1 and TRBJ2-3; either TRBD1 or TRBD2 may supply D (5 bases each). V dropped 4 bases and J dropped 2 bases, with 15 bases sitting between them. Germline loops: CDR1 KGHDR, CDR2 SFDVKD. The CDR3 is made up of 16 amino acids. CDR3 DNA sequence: TGTGCCACCAGTGAATGGGGACGGGAATCCACAGATACGCAGTATTTT. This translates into CATSEWGRESTDTQYF.

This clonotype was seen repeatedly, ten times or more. The CDR3 region is CASSPPGYQETQYF. CDR3 DNA sequence: TGTGCCAGCAGTCCACCGGGGTACCAAGAGACCCAGTACTTC. The chain employs TRBV28 and TRBJ2-5, with D possibly being TRBD2 (5 bases). Germline V lookup: CDR1 MDHEN, CDR2 SYDVKM. Trimming took 5 bases from V and 0 from J, leaving 10 bases between them. The CDR3 runs 14 residues.

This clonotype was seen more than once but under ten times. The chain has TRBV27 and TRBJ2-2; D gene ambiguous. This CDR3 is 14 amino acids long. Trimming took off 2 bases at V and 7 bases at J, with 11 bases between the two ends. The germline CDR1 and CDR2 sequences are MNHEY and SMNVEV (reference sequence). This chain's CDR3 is CASSLREMVGELFF. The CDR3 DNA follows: TGTGCCAGCAGTTTAAGGGAAATGGTCGGGGAGCTGTTTTTT.

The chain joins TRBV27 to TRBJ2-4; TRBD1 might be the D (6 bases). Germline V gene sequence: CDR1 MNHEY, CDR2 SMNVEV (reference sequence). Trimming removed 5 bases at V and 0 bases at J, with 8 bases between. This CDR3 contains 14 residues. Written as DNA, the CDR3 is TGTGCCAGCAGTGTGACAGGAGCCAAAAACATTCAGTACTTC. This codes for CASSVTGAKNIQYF.

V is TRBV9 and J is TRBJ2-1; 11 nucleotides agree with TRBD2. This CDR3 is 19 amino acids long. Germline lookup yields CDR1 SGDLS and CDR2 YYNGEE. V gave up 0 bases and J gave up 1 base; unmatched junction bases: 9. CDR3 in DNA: TGTGCCAGCAGCGTAGAAGGTAGCGGGGGGGGCGGGTCCTACAATGAGCAGTTCTTC. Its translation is CASSVEGSGGGGSYNEQFF. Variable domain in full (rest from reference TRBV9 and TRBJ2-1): DSGVTQTPKHLITATGQRVTLRCSPRSGDLSVYWYQQSLDQGLQFLIQYYNGEERAKGNILERFSAQQFPDLHSELNLSSLELGDSALYFCASSVEGSGGGGSYNEQFFGPGTRLTVL.

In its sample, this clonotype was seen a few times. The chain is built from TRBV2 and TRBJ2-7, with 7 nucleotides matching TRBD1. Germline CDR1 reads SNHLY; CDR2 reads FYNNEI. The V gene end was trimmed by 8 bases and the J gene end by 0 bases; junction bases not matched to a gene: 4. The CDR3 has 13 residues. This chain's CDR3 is CASFGTDSYEQYF. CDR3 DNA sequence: TGTGCCAGCTTTGGGACAGACTCCTACGAGCAGTACTTC.

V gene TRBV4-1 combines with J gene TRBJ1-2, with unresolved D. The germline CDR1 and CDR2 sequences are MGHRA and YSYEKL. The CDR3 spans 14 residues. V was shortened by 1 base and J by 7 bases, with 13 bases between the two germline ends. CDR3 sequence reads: CASSQVISLAGYTF. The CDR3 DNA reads TGCGCCAGCAGCCAAGTAATCAGTCTTGCTGGCTACACCTTC.

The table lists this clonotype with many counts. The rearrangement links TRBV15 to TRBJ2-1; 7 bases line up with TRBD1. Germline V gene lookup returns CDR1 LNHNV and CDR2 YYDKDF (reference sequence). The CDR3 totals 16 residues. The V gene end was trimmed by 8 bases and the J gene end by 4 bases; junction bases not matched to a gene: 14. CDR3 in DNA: TGTGCCACCGGAACTAGGGGCAGGGGGAATTACAATGAGCAGTTCTTC. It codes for CATGTRGRGNYNEQFF.